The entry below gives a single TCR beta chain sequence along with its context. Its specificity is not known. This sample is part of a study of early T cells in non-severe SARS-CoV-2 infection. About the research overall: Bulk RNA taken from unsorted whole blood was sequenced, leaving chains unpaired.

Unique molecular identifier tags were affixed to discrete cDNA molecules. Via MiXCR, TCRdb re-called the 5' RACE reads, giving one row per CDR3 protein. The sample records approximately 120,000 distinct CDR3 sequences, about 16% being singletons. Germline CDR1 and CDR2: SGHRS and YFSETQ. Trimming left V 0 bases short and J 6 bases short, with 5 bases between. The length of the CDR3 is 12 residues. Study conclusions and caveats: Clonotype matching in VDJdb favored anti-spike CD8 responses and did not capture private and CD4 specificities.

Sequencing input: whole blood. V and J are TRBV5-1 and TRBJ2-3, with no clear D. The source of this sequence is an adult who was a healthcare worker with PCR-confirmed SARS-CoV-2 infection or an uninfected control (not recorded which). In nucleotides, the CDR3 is TGCGCCAGCAGCTTGGTGGGGGATACGCAGTATTTT. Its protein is CASSLVGDTQYF.